The text below deals with one TCR beta chain. The sample comes from a study of CD8 T cells in Susac syndrome. A quantity of roughly 0.5 to 1 ug RNA underwent reverse transcription using random hexamers. TCRdb redid the calling of the immunoSEQ multiplex PCR reads with MiXCR, one entry per CDR3 protein. In the table there are 70,000 to 100,000 distinct CDR3 sequences, 90% to 95% of which are singletons. CDR3 size: 15 residues. CDR1 and CDR2 (germline): DFQATT, SNEGSKA (reference sequence). Trimming removed 1 base from V and 0 bases from J, with 10 bases in between. The chain carries TRBV20-1 and TRBJ1-5; weak D call: TRBD1 (5 bases). The sequencing input was CD8+ T cells from PBMCs. This sequence originates from a human donor in good health. CDR3 in amino acids: CSARGTTYSNQPQHF. CDR3 DNA: TGCAGTGCTAGAGGGACAACTTATAGCAATCAGCCCCAGCATTTT.